The clone carrying this T cell receptor beta chain was recorded at least ten times. J lost 7 bases, V lost 4 bases, and 7 bases had no gene match. The CDR3 has 13 amino acids. Germline V gene lookup returns CDR1 KGHSH and CDR2 LQKENI. The sample originates from a study of spatial heterogeneity in lung cancer. Study context: A unique TCR and UMI combination showed up more than ten times in raw reads, on average.

The presence of a unique molecular identifier marked each TCR cDNA molecule. MiXCR was run by TCRdb on the 5' RACE reads, yielding one entry per CDR3 protein. The sample has 7,200 or so distinct CDR3 sequences; 3% to 5% are singletons. As for time point: sample taken at primary tumor resection. Sequencing covered unsorted whole RNA taken from tumor, nontumor lung or frozen PBMC. The sample was normal lung tissue next to the tumor, taken at surgery. The V gene is TRBV18, the J gene TRBJ2-7; 7 nucleotides agree with TRBD1. The receptor was derived from a female donor with early-stage non-small cell lung cancer. The CDR3 spells CASSLKGTEEQYF. CDR3 bases: TGTGCCAGCTCACTTAAGGGGACAGAAGAGCAGTACTTC.